This T cell receptor (beta chain) appears in the sequencing data of a study of Graves' ophthalmopathy and Graves' hyperthyroidism. Amplifying from RNA transcripts, the study obtained TCR beta CDR3 regions. First-round RT-PCR relied on HTBI primers, and a second-round multiplex PCR came next. TCRdb ran MiXCR on the multiplex PCR reads and lists one entry per CDR3 protein. The table shows around 470,000 distinct CDR3 sequences, with approximately 15% occurring only once. This clonotype has at least ten counts. V was shortened by 7 bases and J by 2 bases, with 9 bases between the two germline ends. This CDR3 has 12 residues. Germline CDR1 and CDR2: LNHDA and SQIVND (reference sequence). Other autoimmune diseases, uncontrolled infections, pregnancy or lactation led to the exclusion of patients. As diagnostic evidence, clinical symptoms, serum thyroxine, TRAb, thyroid ultrasound and orbital computed tomography were relied upon.

The sample consisted of blood. This sequence originates from a woman in her twenties or thirties with Graves' ophthalmopathy. V is TRBV19 and J is TRBJ2-7, with unresolved D. This CDR3 reads CASMADTYEQYF. CDR3 DNA sequence: TGTGCCAGTATGGCGGATACCTACGAGCAGTACTTC. Combining the CDR3 with reference TRBV19 and TRBJ2-7 gives the whole variable domain DGGITQSPKYLFRKEGQNVTLSCEQNLNHDAMYWYRQDPGQGLRLIYYSQIVNDFQKGDIAEGYSVSREKKESFPLTVTSAQKNPTAFYLCASMADTYEQYFGPGTRLTVT.